Listed below are T cell receptor beta chains from one sample, sequenced in a study of control samples from healthy donors and cancer patients. Here immunoSEQ multiplex PCR was the method, and the copy in TCRdb shows in-frame clones only, minus some. This sample yields 120,000 or so clones, of which around 93% are seen a single time; just over 8.5% belongs to the top ten. The source material was blood. All receptors come from a man aged 18 to 29 in good health. CDR3s leave out the opening cysteine and the closing phenylalanine or tryptophan.

12,TRBV7-3,ASSQRGGLDGYT
14,TRBV15,ATSNILFGSYNEQF
17,TRBV3-1/TRBV3-2,ASSQEGRGIGTAQETQY
13,TRBV19,ASASQGTANEKLF
11,TRBV18,ASSPGLHNEQF
12,TRBV18,ASSPARENTEAF
13,TRBV3-1/TRBV3-2,ASSPSQGGEIGYT
10,TRBV6-5,ASSLRGSIQY
14,TRBV4-1,ASSQVEGAGGETQY
10,TRBV27,ASSGTAHGYT
15,TRBV11-2,ASRPIQGASSGNTIY
10,TRBV6-5,ASSYQSGEQY
13,TRBV4-1,ASSRVPGQDYEQY
14,TRBV6-5,ASSYGKVPSGNTIY
8,TRBV20-1,SAKGFEAF
13,TRBV30,AWGGELGQQETQY
16,TRBV7-9,ASITRDGGRVGANVLT
10,TRBV9,ASSGAWGMLF
12,TRBV20-1,SASSPDRNYGYT
13,TRBV7-7,ASSLEGGVGETQY
10,TRBV19,ASKKGDQPQH
12,TRBV4-2,ASSQGTENYGYT
14,TRBV5-4,ASRQYYSSSYNEQF
13,TRBV11-2,ASSYRDRDVDEQF
13,TRBV4-1,ASSQVWTTGNTIY
11,TRBV5-4,ASRLGREETQY
13,TRBV12-5,ASGKGQGRADTQY
15,TRBV3-1/TRBV3-2,ASSQDGAWGMEEKLF
8,TRBV20-1,SATQETQY
13,TRBV5-4,ASSSGGVPNQPQH
12,TRBV30,ASEPGLENTEAF
13,TRBV27,ASSFPAGGHNEQF
13,TRBV7-2,ASSLVPEARQPQH
10,TRBV7-9,ASSLGTQPQH
10,TRBV4-2,ASSQDRGEQF
13,TRBV5-4,ASSLVSDAKNIQY
13,TRBV27,ASSHKGPGRNEQF
15,TRBV19,ASSPTGNRGLGSPQH
13,TRBV6-1,ASSEFVRGNYGYT
12,TRBV25-1,ASSELTLQETQY
9,TRBV10-2,ASSWGTEAF
12,TRBV25-1,ASSDPLSGNTIY
12,TRBV30,AWSEGNGPNGYT
10,TRBV15,ATSRVQGELF
17,TRBV27,ASSHRGQGPGSYNSPLH
12,TRBV6-6,ASSGQGRYQPQH
9,TRBV9,ASSSRGGYT
14,TRBV11-3,ASSSRGRPPYNEQF
13,TRBV19,ASSIAGTSGNTIY
10,TRBV11-2,ASSGWGFEAF
11,TRBV27,ASSGQGRKTQY
12,TRBV2,ASRSEGSGNTIY
16,TRBV3-1/TRBV3-2,ASSQDGGAVATNEKLF
11,TRBV6-2/TRBV6-3,ASSYGGNQPQH
11,TRBV7-9,ASSPGLSNTIY
11,TRBV12-3/TRBV12-4,ASSSTSPSEAF